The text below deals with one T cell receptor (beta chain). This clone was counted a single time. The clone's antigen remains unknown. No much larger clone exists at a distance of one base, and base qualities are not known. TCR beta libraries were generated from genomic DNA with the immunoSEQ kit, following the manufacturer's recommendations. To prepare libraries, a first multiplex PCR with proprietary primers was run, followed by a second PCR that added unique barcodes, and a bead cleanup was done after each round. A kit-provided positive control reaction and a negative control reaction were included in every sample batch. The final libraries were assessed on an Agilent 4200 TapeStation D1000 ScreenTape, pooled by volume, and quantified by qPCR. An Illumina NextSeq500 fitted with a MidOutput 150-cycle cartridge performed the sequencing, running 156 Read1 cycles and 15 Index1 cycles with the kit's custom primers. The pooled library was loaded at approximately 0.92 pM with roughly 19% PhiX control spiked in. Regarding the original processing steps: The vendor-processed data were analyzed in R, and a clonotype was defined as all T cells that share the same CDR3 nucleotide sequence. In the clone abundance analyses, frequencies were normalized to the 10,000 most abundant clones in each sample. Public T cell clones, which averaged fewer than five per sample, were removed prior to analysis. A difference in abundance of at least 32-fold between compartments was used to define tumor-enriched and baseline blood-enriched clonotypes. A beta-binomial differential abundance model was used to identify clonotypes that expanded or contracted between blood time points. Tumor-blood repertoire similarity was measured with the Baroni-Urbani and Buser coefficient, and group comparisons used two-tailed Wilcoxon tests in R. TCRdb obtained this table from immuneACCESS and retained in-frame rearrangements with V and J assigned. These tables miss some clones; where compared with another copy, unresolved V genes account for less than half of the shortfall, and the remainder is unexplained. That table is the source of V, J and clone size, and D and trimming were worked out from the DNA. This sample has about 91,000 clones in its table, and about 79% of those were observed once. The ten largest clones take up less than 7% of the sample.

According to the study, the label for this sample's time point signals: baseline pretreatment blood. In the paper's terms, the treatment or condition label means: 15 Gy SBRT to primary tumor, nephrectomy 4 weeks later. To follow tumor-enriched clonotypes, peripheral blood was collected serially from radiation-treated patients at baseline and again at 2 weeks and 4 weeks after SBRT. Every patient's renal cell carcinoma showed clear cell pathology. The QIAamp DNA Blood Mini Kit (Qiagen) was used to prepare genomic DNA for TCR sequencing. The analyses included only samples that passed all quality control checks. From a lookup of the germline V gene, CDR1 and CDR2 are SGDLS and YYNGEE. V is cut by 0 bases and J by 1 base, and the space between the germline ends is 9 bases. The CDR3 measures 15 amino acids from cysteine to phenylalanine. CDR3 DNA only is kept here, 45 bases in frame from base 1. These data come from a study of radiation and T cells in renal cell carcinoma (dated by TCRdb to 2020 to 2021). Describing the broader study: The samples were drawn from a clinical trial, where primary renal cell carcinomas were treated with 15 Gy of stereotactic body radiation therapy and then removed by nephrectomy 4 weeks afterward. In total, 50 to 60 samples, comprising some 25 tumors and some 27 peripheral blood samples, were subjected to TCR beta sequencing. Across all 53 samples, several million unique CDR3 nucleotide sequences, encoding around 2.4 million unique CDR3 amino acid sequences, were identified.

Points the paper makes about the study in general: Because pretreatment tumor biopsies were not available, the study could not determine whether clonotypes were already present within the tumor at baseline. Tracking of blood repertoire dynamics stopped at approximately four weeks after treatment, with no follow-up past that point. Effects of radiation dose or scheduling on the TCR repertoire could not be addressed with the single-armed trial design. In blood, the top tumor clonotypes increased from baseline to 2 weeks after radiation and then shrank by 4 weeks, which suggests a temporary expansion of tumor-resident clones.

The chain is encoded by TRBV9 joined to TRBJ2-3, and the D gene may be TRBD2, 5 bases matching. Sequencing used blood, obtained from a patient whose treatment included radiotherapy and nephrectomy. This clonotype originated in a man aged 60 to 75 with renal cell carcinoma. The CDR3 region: CASSVAKGGTDTQYF. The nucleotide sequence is TGTGCCAGCAGCGTAGCAAAGGGAGGCACAGATACGCAGTATTTT.